This TCR beta chain appears in the sequencing data of a study of shared clonotypes between healthy human individuals. As concerns this clone: This CDR3 is also generated by other DNA sequences in the sample.

In the authors' methods: In the immunoSEQ data, sequences were junction-only and lacked quality scores, so filtering differed. TCRdb keeps only in-frame clones here, not all; method: immunoSEQ multiplex PCR. V and J calls and clone size are copied from that table; D and trimming were computed from the DNA. Seen here are under 2.5 million clones, 85% to 95% observed once, and the top ten hold 0.37%. Partitioning of CD4+ cells yielded a CD45RA+ naive subset and a CD45RA-negative memory subset. Germline V gene lookup returns CDR1 SGHTA and CDR2 FQGNSA. Trimming cost V 3 bases and J 6 bases; bases outside gene matches: 1. The CDR3 has 13 amino acids.

Sequencing was carried out using naive CD4+ T cells from PBMCs. Sample subset: CD45RA+ positively selected. This receptor was taken from a man in his late teens or twenties in good health. Some clones in this sample may be carry-over from other donors' samples. This chain joins TRBV7-2 and TRBJ2-2; 7 bases match TRBD2. The CDR3 region has the DNA TGTGCCAGCAGCTTCCGGGGGGCCGGGGAGCTGTTTTTT. It translates to CASSFRGAGELFF.